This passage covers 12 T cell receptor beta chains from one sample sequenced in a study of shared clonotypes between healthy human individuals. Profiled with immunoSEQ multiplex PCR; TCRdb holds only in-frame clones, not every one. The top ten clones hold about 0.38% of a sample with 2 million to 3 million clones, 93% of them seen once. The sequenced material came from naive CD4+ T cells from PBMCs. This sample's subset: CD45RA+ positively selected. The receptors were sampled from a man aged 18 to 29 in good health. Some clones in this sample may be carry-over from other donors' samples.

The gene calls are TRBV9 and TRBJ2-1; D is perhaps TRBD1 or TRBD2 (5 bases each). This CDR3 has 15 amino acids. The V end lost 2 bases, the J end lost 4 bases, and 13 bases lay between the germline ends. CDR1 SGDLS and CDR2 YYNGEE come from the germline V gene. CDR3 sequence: CASSVGPAQYNEQFF. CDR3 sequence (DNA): TGTGCCAGCAGCGTGGGACCTGCCCAATACAATGAGCAGTTCTTC.

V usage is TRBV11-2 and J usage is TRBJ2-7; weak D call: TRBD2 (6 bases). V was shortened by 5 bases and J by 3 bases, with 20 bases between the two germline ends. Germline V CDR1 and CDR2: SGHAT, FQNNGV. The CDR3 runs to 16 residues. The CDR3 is CASSPRGSGPIYEQYF. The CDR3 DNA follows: TGTGCCAGCAGCCCGAGAGGCAGCGGGCCTATCTACGAGCAGTACTTC.

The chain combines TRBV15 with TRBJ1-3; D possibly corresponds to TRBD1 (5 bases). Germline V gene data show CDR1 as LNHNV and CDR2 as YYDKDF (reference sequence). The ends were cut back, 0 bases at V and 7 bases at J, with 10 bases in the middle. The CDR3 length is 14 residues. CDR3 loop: CATSRDGWGNTIYF. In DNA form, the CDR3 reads TGTGCCACCAGCAGAGATGGATGGGGGAACACCATATATTTT.

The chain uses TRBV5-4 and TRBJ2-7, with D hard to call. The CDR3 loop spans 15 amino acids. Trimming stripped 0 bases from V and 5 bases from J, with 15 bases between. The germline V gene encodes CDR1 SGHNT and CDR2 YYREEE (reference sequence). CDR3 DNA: TGTGCCAGCAGCTTGGTGGGGTATAAGGTCCACGAGCAGTACTTC. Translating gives CASSLVGYKVHEQYF. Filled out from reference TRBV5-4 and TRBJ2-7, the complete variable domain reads ETGVTQSPTHLIKTRGQQVTLRCSSQSGHNTVSWYQQALGQGPQFIFQYYREEENGRGNFPPRFSGLQFPNYSSELNVNALELDDSALYLCASSLVGYKVHEQYFGPGTRLTVT.

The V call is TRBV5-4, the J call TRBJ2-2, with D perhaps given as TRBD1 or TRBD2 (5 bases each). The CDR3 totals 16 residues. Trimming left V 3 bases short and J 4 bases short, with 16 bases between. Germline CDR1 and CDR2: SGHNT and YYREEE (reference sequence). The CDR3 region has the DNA TGTGCCAGCAGCTCATTCCGGGACGGGGCCACCGGGGAGCTGTTTTTT. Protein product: CASSSFRDGATGELFF. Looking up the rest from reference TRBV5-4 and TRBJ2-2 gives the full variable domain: ETGVTQSPTHLIKTRGQQVTLRCSSQSGHNTVSWYQQALGQGPQFIFQYYREEENGRGNFPPRFSGLQFPNYSSELNVNALELDDSALYLCASSSFRDGATGELFFGEGSRLTVL.

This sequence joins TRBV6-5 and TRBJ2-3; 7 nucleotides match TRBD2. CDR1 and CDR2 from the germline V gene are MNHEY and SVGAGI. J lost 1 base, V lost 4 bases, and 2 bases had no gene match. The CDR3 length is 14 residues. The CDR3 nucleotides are TGTGCCAGCAGTTTTACTAGCGGCACAGATACGCAGTATTTT. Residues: CASSFTSGTDTQYF.

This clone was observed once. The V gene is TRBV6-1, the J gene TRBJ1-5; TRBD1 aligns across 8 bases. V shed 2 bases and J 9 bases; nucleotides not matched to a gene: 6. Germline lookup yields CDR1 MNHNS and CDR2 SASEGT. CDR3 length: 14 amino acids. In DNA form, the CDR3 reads TGTGCCAGCAGTGAATCAGGGGGCATTGGGCCCCAGCATTTT. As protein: CASSESGGIGPQHF.

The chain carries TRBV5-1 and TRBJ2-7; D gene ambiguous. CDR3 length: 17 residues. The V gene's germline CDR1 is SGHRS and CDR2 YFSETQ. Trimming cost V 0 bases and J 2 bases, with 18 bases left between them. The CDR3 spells CASSLASANLQTYEQYF. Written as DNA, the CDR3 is TGCGCCAGCAGCTTGGCCTCGGCGAACCTGCAAACCTACGAGCAGTACTTC.

The CDR3, as DNA: TGTGCCAGCAGAGGGGGGGCCAACCCCTACGAGCAGTACTTC. The encoded protein is CASRGGANPYEQYF. The chain has TRBV2 and TRBJ2-7; tentatively, D is TRBD2 (7 bases). Deletions cut 6 bases from V and 2 bases from J, with 14 bases between. CDR3 size: 14 residues. CDR1 and CDR2 from the germline V gene are SNHLY and FYNNEI.

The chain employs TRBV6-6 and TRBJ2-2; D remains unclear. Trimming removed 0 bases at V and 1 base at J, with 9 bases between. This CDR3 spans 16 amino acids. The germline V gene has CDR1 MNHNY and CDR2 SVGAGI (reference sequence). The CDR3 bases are TGTGCCAGCAGTTACTCGGCAGCTAAGAACACCGGGGAGCTGTTTTTT. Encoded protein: CASSYSAAKNTGELFF.

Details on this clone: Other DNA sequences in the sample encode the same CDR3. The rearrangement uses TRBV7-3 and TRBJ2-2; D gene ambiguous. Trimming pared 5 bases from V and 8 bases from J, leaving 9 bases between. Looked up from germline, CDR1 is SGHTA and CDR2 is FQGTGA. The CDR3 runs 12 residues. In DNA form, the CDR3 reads TGTGCCAGCAGCCTGTTATCAGGGGAGCTGTTTTTT. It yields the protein CASSLLSGELFF.

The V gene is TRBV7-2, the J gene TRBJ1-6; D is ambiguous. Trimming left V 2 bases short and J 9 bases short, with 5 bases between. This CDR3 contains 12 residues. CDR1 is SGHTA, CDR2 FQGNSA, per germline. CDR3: CASSLSVSPLHF. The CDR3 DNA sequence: TGTGCCAGCAGCTTATCAGTTTCACCCCTCCACTTT.